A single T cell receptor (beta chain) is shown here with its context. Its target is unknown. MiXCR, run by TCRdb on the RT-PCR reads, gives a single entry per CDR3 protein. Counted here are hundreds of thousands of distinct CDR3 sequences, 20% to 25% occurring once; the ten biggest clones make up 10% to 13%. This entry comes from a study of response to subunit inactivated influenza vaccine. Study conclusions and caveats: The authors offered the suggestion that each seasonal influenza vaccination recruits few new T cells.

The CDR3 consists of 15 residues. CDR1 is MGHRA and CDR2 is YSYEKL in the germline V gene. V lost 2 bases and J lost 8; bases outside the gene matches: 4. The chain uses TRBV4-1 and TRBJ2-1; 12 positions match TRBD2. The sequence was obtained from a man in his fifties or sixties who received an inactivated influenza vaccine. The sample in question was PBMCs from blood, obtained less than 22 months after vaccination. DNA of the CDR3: TGCGCCAGCAGCCAACAACTAGCGGGGGGCTATGAGCAGTTCTTC. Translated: CASSQQLAGGYEQFF.